This TCR beta chain originates from a study of cytomegalovirus exposure and HLA in healthy donors. Study-wide background: A previous analysis identified 100 million to 120 million unique TCR beta sequences derived from some 200 million T cells. Overall study findings and caveats: Under in vitro conditions, a few CMV-associated chains were confirmed as specific for CMV antigens. For most TCR sequences rarity was the rule, although some public TCRs occurred in many donors.

As to this clone: The antigen is not known.

A multiplex PCR was run with 60 Vbeta primers and 13 Jbeta primers. As handled by the study authors: In a later analysis, around 10 million of tens of millions of unique beta chains occurred in at least two donors. Profiling relied on immunoSEQ multiplex PCR, and the TCRdb table lists in-frame clones only, not all of them. V, J and clone size are those of that table, while D and trimming were read from the DNA. The sample includes about 200,000 clones, 81% of them seen just once. The V and J ends lost 5 bases and 1 base respectively, with 20 bases between them. CDR3 length: 17 amino acids. Germline lookup yields CDR1 SGHAT and CDR2 FQNNGV.

The TCR originated in a man aged 40-49 years in good health and CMV-seropositive. The chain recombines TRBV11-2 with TRBJ2-5; D is uncertain. What was sequenced was PBMCs. CDR3: CASSPTSQEYSQETQYF. The DNA for the CDR3 is TGTGCCAGCAGCCCCACCAGCCAGGAATATAGCCAAGAGACCCAGTACTTC.